Shown below are 14 T cell receptor beta chains from a single sample sequenced in a study of blood T cell repertoires in COVID-19. Produced via immunoSEQ multiplex PCR; TCRdb's table is partial and in-frame only. The sample has under 200,000 clones; 88% are singletons. The specimen sequenced was peripheral blood. The source of these receptors is a man in his forties or fifties with active or convalescent COVID-19.

The gene calls are TRBV27 and TRBJ2-5, with 9 bases lining up with TRBD1. The CDR3 runs to 16 residues. Germline values: CDR1 MNHEY, CDR2 SMNVEV (reference sequence). Losses at the gene ends were 5 bases for V and 4 bases for J; bases not matched to a gene: 11. The CDR3 bases are TGTGCCAGCAGTGCCGGGACAGGGATCGGAGTAGAGACCCAGTACTTC. Residues: CASSAGTGIGVETQYF.

This sequence joins TRBV7-9 and TRBJ2-7; unclear D gene. The germline V gene encodes CDR1 SEHNR and CDR2 FQNEAQ (reference sequence). The CDR3 covers 13 residues. V lost 0 bases to trimming and J lost 2 bases, with 5 bases between them. The CDR3 reads CASSLAPTYEQYF. In DNA, the CDR3 is TGTGCCAGCAGCTTAGCCCCAACCTACGAGCAGTACTTC.

This chain links TRBV15 with TRBJ1-1; tentative D call: TRBD1 (5 bases). CDR3 length: 12 amino acids. Looked up from germline, CDR1 is LNHNV and CDR2 is YYDKDF (reference sequence). Between the trimmed V and J ends, which lost 5 bases and 5 bases, there was a span of 9 bases. The CDR3 nucleotides are TGTGCCACCAGCGGGGGGTGGACTGAAGCTTTCTTT. Translation: CATSGGWTEAFF.

The gene calls are TRBV6-5 and TRBJ1-1, with D unresolved. Trimming removed 5 bases from V and 1 base from J, with 14 bases in between. The CDR3 is 15 amino acids. Germline V gene data show CDR1 as MNHEY and CDR2 as SVGAGI. Written as DNA, the CDR3 is TGTGCCAGCAGTCGTACAGCAGCCGGGAACACTGAAGCTTTCTTT. Translation: CASSRTAAGNTEAFF.

This clone was picked up one time. The chain employs TRBV12-5 and TRBJ2-2, with 10 bases aligning to TRBD1. The CDR3 totals 18 residues. Losses at the gene ends were 5 bases for V and 4 bases for J; bases not matched to a gene: 13. Germline lookup yields CDR1 LGHNT and CDR2 FRNRAP. The CDR3 nucleotides are TGTGCTAGTGGTCCTCCACCTTCGGGACAGGGGATCACCGGGGAGCTGTTTTTT. This sequence encodes CASGPPPSGQGITGELFF.

In its sample, this clone was seen once. This sequence joins TRBV12-5 and TRBJ1-5, with D possibly matching TRBD1 (5 bases). CDR1 and CDR2 (germline): LGHNT, FRNRAP. The CDR3 contains 15 residues. V was trimmed by 3 bases and J by 0 bases, leaving 9 bases between them. As DNA, the CDR3 is TGTGCTAGTGGTTTTGGGGACTTTAGCAATCAGCCCCAGCATTTT. It specifies CASGFGDFSNQPQHF.

The rearrangement links TRBV6-5 to TRBJ2-1; 10 bases are a match to TRBD2. With V trimmed by 2 bases and J by 9 bases, 10 bases remained unmatched. The CDR3 sequence is 16 residues long. CDR1 is MNHEY, CDR2 SVGAGI, per germline. The CDR3: CASSYRTSGKGSEQFF. The CDR3 DNA sequence: TGTGCCAGCAGTTACCGGACTAGCGGAAAAGGGAGTGAGCAGTTCTTC.

The chain carries TRBV19 and TRBJ1-5; 8 bases match TRBD1. Trimming cost V 4 bases and J 3 bases; bases outside gene matches: 8. CDR3 length: 16 residues. Per germline, CDR1 LNHDA and CDR2 SQIVND (reference sequence). CDR3 in amino acids: CASSKGQGGSNQPQHF. The CDR3 nucleotides read TGTGCCAGTAGTAAAGGACAGGGTGGTTCCAATCAGCCCCAGCATTTT.

The chain is built from TRBV21-1 and TRBJ1-6. TRBV21-1 is a known pseudogene. The CDR3 is 15 residues long. The CDR3 is CASSKRRQEGSPLHF. The CDR3 DNA reads as TGTGCCAGCAGCAAACGCAGACAAGAGGGTTCACCCCTCCACTTT.

CDR3 DNA: TGTGCCAGCAGGACTAGCGGTAGTCCCTACGAGCAGTACTTC. Its translation is CASRTSGSPYEQYF. The chain employs TRBV14 and TRBJ2-7, with 9 bases fitting TRBD2. With 6 bases clipped from V and 2 bases from J, the junction kept 5 bases outside the gene matches. The germline V gene encodes CDR1 SGHDN and CDR2 FVKESK. This CDR3 spans 14 amino acids.

The V and J genes are TRBV5-1 and TRBJ2-1; 8 nucleotides line up with TRBD1. The V gene's germline CDR1 is SGHRS and CDR2 YFSETQ. Trimming took 0 bases from V and 0 from J; bases not matched to a gene: 14. The CDR3 is 20 amino acids. The CDR3 DNA sequence: TGCGCCAGCAGCTTGGGTGTCAGGGGGCGCGTGCTAAGCTCCTACAATGAGCAGTTCTTC. It is translated as CASSLGVRGRVLSSYNEQFF.

The chain couples TRBV2 to TRBJ1-2, with D maybe TRBD1 (6 bases). The CDR3 has 15 residues. Trimming removed 9 bases at V and 2 bases at J, with 19 bases between. The germline V gene encodes CDR1 SNHLY and CDR2 FYNNEI. As DNA, the CDR3 is TGTGCCAGTAATACCGGGACACGGCTGAACTATGGCTACACCTTC. This gives the protein CASNTGTRLNYGYTF.

The chain recombines TRBV21-1 with TRBJ1-2. TRBV21-1 is annotated as a pseudogene. CDR3 length: 14 residues. The CDR3: CASSKRRGPYGYTF. For the CDR3, the DNA is TGTGCCAGCAGCAAAAGGAGGGGTCCATATGGCTACACCTTC.

This clone was picked up one time. The V and J genes are TRBV6-5 and TRBJ1-1; a weak D match, TRBD1 (6 bases). Trimming left V 4 bases short and J 2 bases short, with 11 bases between. CDR3 length equals 14 residues. CDR1 MNHEY and CDR2 SVGAGI come from the germline V gene. This chain's CDR3 is CASSFRGSNTEAFF. The CDR3 nucleotides read TGTGCCAGCAGTTTCAGGGGCTCAAACACTGAAGCTTTCTTT.